This T cell receptor beta chain emerged from a study of human T cells and chemical hapten exposure. This sample's time point: patch test 1, 2 weeks after DPC sensitization. The treatment here: therapeutic diphenylcyclopropenone sensitization with weekly scalp DPC. One entry per CDR3 protein results from TCRdb running MiXCR on the RACE reads. The sample lists about 71,000 distinct CDR3 sequences; about 9.4% were seen once. The CDR3 is made up of 16 amino acids. V gave up 5 bases and J gave up 5 bases, with 16 bases separating them. CDR1 is MNHEY, CDR2 SMNVEV, per germline (reference sequence). The sequencing here drew on whole blood, taken in connection with sensitization to the hapten diphenylcyclopropenone (DPC). The chain links TRBV27 to TRBJ1-6; D is unresolved. The sequence came from a woman aged 40 to 55 with alopecia areata. Some clones in this sample may be carry-over from other donors' samples. The CDR3 DNA reads TGTGCCAGCAGTCCCATGGTGGGGTACCATAATTCACCCCTCCACTTT. Translating it yields CASSPMVGYHNSPLHF.